These 32 T cell receptor beta chains came from one sample sequenced in a study of T cells in Graves' hyperthyroidism and ophthalmopathy. Researchers amplified the TCR beta CDR3 regions from RNA transcripts. The HTBI primer set drove a first-round RT-PCR of the TCR CDR3. TCRdb redid the calling of the multiplex PCR reads with MiXCR, one entry per CDR3 protein. The table lists 550,000 to 700,000 distinct CDR3 sequences, 46% of them singletons, with around 20% in the top ten. The source material was peripheral blood or thyroid tissue (not recorded which). The receptors originated from an adult woman with Graves' disease, either hyperthyroidism or ophthalmopathy (not recorded which).

The rearrangement links TRBV24-1 to TRBJ2-7, with 9 positions matching TRBD1. This CDR3 has 14 residues. V was clipped by 4 bases and J by 2 bases; unmatched bases: 2. The germline gives CDR1 KGHDR, CDR2 SFDVKD. The CDR3 loop is CATSDRTGAYEQYF. The CDR3 DNA is TGTGCCACCAGTGACAGGACAGGGGCCTACGAGCAGTACTTC.

This clonotype was counted many times. The J gene is TRBJ1-6, the V gene TRBV15; D remains unclear. The CDR3 length is 16 residues. V lost 5 bases and J lost 7, with 18 bases in between. Per germline, CDR1 LNHNV and CDR2 YYDKDF (reference sequence). CDR3 sequence reads: CATSLPRRLSNSPLHF. In DNA form, the CDR3 reads TGTGCCACCAGCCTTCCAAGGAGGCTGTCAAATTCACCCCTCCACTTT.

The chain is built from TRBV10-3 and TRBJ2-7; TRBD2 aligns across 8 bases. After removal of 7 bases from V and 2 bases from J, the junction contained 4 bases not matched to a gene. Germline CDR1 is ENHRY and CDR2 is SYGVKD. The CDR3 contains 13 residues. In nucleotides, the CDR3 is TGTGCCATCAAGGGTAGCGGGACCTACGAGCAGTACTTC. Protein: CAIKGSGTYEQYF.

As to this clonotype: A much larger clone lies one base from this, so it may be a read error. This chain links TRBV4-2 with TRBJ1-2; D gene unclear. In germline, CDR1 is LGHNA, CDR2 YNFKEQ. This CDR3 contains 15 residues. The V and J ends lost 4 bases and 0 bases respectively, with 12 bases between them. DNA for the CDR3: TGTGCCAGCAGCCGAGGAGACGGTTCTAACTATGGCTACACCTTC. It yields the protein CASSRGDGSNYGYTF.

The V and J genes are TRBV6-1 and TRBJ1-6, with D perhaps TRBD1 (6 bases). Germline V gives CDR1 MNHNS, CDR2 SASEGT. V shed 5 bases and J shed 9 bases, with 17 bases lying between them. This CDR3 spans 15 amino acids. CDR3 DNA: TGTGCCAGCAGTCGCACAGGGCCGAACGGTTCACCCCTCCACTTT. Encoded protein: CASSRTGPNGSPLHF.

The chain is built from TRBV29-1 and TRBJ1-2, with 10 bases identical to TRBD1. V lost 8 bases, J lost 5 bases, and 2 bases stayed unmatched. Germline lookup yields CDR1 SQVTM and CDR2 ANQGSEA. The CDR3 extends over 11 amino acids. CDR3 amino acids: CSWGQGYGYTF. The CDR3 region has the DNA TGCAGCTGGGGACAGGGGTATGGCTACACCTTC.

This clonotype was detected many times. CDR3 sequence (DNA): TGTGCCAGCAAGCACAGCCCGCATGGCTACACCTTC. It encodes CASKHSPHGYTF. The chain is built from TRBV6-2 or TRBV6-3 and TRBJ1-2, with D uncertain. Germline loops: CDR1 MNHEY, CDR2 SVGEGT. Between the trimmed V and J ends, which lost 7 bases and 6 bases, there was a span of 12 bases. The CDR3 length is 12 residues.

In this sample, this clonotype turned up many times. The rearrangement uses TRBV13 and TRBJ2-1; possible D gene TRBD2, 5 bases. The CDR3 has 14 amino acids. V was cut by 4 bases and J by 4 bases, with 11 bases left in between. Per germline, CDR1 PRHDT and CDR2 FYEKMQ (reference sequence). The CDR3 spells CASSSILGYNEQFF. The CDR3, as DNA: TGTGCCAGCAGCTCCATACTAGGTTACAATGAGCAGTTCTTC.

This clonotype appeared many times. Here the CDR3 DNA reads TGCAGTGCTAGAGATTACGTACGCGATGGCTACACCTTC. This sequence encodes CSARDYVRDGYTF. The chain joins TRBV20-1 to TRBJ1-2; D uncertain. The CDR3 is made up of 13 amino acids. Trimming took 0 bases from V and 6 from J, leaving 11 bases between them. Germline assignment: CDR1 DFQATT and CDR2 SNEGSKA (reference sequence).

This clonotype has a handful of counts. A much bigger clone sits one base away, suggesting this may be a read error. This chain uses TRBV7-9 with TRBJ1-2; maybe TRBD1 (5 bases). Germline V gene lookup returns CDR1 SEHNR and CDR2 FQNEAQ (reference sequence). The CDR3 consists of 15 residues. The CDR3 reads CASTYLKGGDYGCTF. The DNA of the CDR3 is TGTGCCAGCACCTATCTAAAGGGAGGGGACTATGGCTGCACCTTC.

The CDR3 DNA reads as TGTGCCAGCAGCCGCGCAACAGGGAATATTAATTCACCCCTCCACTTT. Encoded protein: CASSRATGNINSPLHF. The chain uses TRBV4-2 and TRBJ1-6, with D tentatively TRBD1 (6 bases). CDR1 and CDR2 from the germline V gene are LGHNA and YNFKEQ. The V end was cut by 4 bases, the J end by 6 bases, with 16 bases between. The length of the CDR3 is 16 residues.

The rearrangement uses TRBV2 and TRBJ1-1; tentative D call: TRBD1 (6 bases). The germline CDR1 and CDR2 sequences are SNHLY and FYNNEI. The V and J ends lost 3 bases and 11 bases respectively, with 19 bases between them. The CDR3 consists of 14 residues. The CDR3 sequence: CASSDGERDTGAFF. The CDR3, as DNA: TGTGCCAGCAGTGATGGGGAGAGGGACACGGGGGCTTTCTTT. The variable domain in full, completed from reference TRBV2 and TRBJ1-1, reads EPEVTQTPSHQVTQMGQEVILRCVPISNHLYFYWYRQILGQKVEFLVSFYNNEISEKSEIFDDQFSVERPDGSNFTLKIRSTKLEDSAMYFCASSDGERDTGAFFGQGTRLTVV.

The CDR3 loop reads CASQGNNQPQHF. Here the CDR3 DNA reads TGTGCCAGCCAAGGTAACAATCAGCCCCAGCATTTT. The chain couples TRBV5-6 to TRBJ1-5; D remains unclear. Trimming left V 7 bases short and J 3 bases short, with 8 bases between. This CDR3 has 12 amino acids. The germline V gene encodes CDR1 SGHDT and CDR2 YYEEEE.

V is TRBV7-2 and J is TRBJ1-2; D perhaps matches TRBD1 (5 bases). V shed 5 bases and J shed 12 bases, with 16 bases lying between them. The CDR3 length is 12 residues. The germline V gene has CDR1 SGHTA and CDR2 FQGNSA. In DNA, the CDR3 is TGTGCCAGCAGCCCGACAGTCTCTGGAAACACCTTC. As protein: CASSPTVSGNTF. Complete variable domain (other parts from reference TRBV7-2 and TRBJ1-2): GAGVSQSPSNKVTEKGKDVELRCDPISGHTALYWYRQSLGQGLEFLIYFQGNSAPDKSGLPSDRFSAERTGGSVSTLTIQRTQQEDSAVYLCASSPTVSGNTFGSGTRLTVV.

This CDR3 reads CSVAAERYEQYF. CDR3 sequence (DNA): TGCAGCGTCGCGGCGGAACGCTACGAGCAGTACTTC. The chain carries TRBV29-1 and TRBJ2-7; no clear D gene. Between the trimmed V and J ends, which lost 6 bases and 3 bases, there was a span of 12 bases. The CDR3 is made up of 12 amino acids. The germline CDR1 and CDR2 sequences are SQVTM and ANQGSEA.

This clonotype was detected only a few times. The chain joins TRBV18 to TRBJ1-2; D gene uncertain. Germline V gene lookup returns CDR1 KGHSH and CDR2 LQKENI. Trimming removed 3 bases from V and 8 bases from J, with 10 bases in between. The CDR3 is 12 amino acids. CDR3 in amino acids: CASSPAQGGYTF. The CDR3 DNA reads TGTGCCAGCTCACCTGCGCAAGGCGGCTACACCTTC. The entire variable domain, with the rest obtained from reference TRBV18 and TRBJ1-2, is as follows: NAGVMQNPRHLVRRRGQEARLRCSPMKGHSHVYWYRQLPEEGLKFMVYLQKENIIDESGMPKERFSAEFPKEGPSILRIQQVVRGDSAAYFCASSPAQGGYTFGSGTRLTVV.

Notes on this clonotype: The germline gene is not matched at one end of the junction; a read error may be the cause. The rearrangement joins TRBV10-3 to TRBJ1-1, with TRBD1 matching over 7 bases. The CDR3 has 13 amino acids. Germline lookup yields CDR1 ENHRY and CDR2 SYGVKD. CDR3 nucleotide sequence: TGTGCCATCACCGGGACAGCGAGCACTGAAGCTTCCTTT. Its protein product is CAITGTASTEASF.

This clonotype was observed many times. The rearrangement joins TRBV7-2 to TRBJ2-5; D perhaps matches TRBD2 (7 bases). The V gene lost 5 bases and the J gene lost 0 bases, with 13 bases spanning the gap. CDR1 is SGHTA and CDR2 is FQGNSA in the germline V gene. CDR3 size: 15 residues. The CDR3: CASSPVGGDQETQYF. CDR3 coding DNA: TGTGCCAGCAGCCCTGTAGGGGGGGACCAAGAGACCCAGTACTTC.

Note on this clonotype: Because the CDR3 is missing its conserved closing phenylalanine or tryptophan, this is likely a read error. V and J are TRBV7-2 and TRBJ1-1, with D maybe TRBD1 (6 bases). Trimming left V 3 bases short and J 4 bases short, with 21 bases between. The CDR3 length is 17 residues. CDR1 is SGHTA, CDR2 FQGNSA, per germline. The CDR3 spells CASSFIGDIFSGTEAFL. CDR3 in DNA: TGTGCCAGCAGCTTCATTGGGGACATATTTAGCGGCACTGAAGCTTTCCTT.

The chain links TRBV10-3 to TRBJ1-1, with 7 bases that match TRBD1. The V and J ends lost 6 bases and 1 base, in that order; junction bases with no gene match: 5. The CDR3 covers 14 residues. Per the germline V gene, CDR1 is ENHRY and CDR2 is SYGVKD. Here the CDR3 reads CAIRGDSPNTEAFF. The CDR3 coding sequence is TGTGCCATCAGGGGGGACAGCCCGAACACTGAAGCTTTCTTT.

Concerning this clonotype: At one end, the junction sequence differs from germline, possibly due to a read error. J is TRBJ2-7 and V is TRBV7-9; D is possibly TRBD2 (7 bases). The CDR3 is 17 amino acids. Germline V gene data show CDR1 as SEHNR and CDR2 as FQNEAQ (reference sequence). CDR3 protein: CASSYVGAWREYYEQCF. In DNA, the CDR3 is TGTGCCAGCAGTTACGTGGGGGCCTGGCGGGAGTACTACGAGCAGTGCTTC.

This clonotype was counted only a few times. The gene calls are TRBV5-1 and TRBJ2-7; TRBD1 is a possible D gene (6 bases). There are 13 residues in the CDR3. CDR1 and CDR2 from the germline V gene are SGHRS and YFSETQ. The ends were cut back, 4 bases at V and 5 bases at J, with 13 bases in the middle. CDR3 region: CASSLGRGDEQYF. The DNA of the CDR3 is TGCGCCAGCAGCCTTGGCAGGGGCGACGAGCAGTACTTC.

This clonotype was found many times. The chain couples TRBV13 to TRBJ1-1; D ambiguous. Looked up from germline, CDR1 is PRHDT and CDR2 is FYEKMQ (reference sequence). The CDR3 is 14 residues long. The ends were cut back, 5 bases at V and 0 bases at J, with 10 bases in the middle. In DNA, the CDR3 is TGTGCCAGCAGCGGAGAGGGTCTGAACACTGAAGCTTTCTTT. This translates into CASSGEGLNTEAFF.

This chain links TRBV7-2 with TRBJ1-2; possibly TRBD1 for D (5 bases). V lost 2 bases, J lost 7 bases, and 11 bases lay in between. Germline V gene sequence: CDR1 SGHTA, CDR2 FQGNSA. The CDR3 is 13 residues long. The CDR3: CASSLLFRAGYTF. In nucleotides, the CDR3 is TGTGCCAGCAGCTTACTGTTCAGGGCTGGCTACACCTTC.

This clonotype was counted ten times or more. The J gene is TRBJ1-2, the V gene TRBV5-1, with D possibly matching TRBD1 (6 bases). CDR3 length: 13 amino acids. Trimming removed 0 bases at V and 9 bases at J, with 12 bases between. CDR1 and CDR2 from the germline V gene are SGHRS and YFSETQ. The CDR3 region is CASSLAEQGRYTF. The CDR3 region has the DNA TGCGCCAGCAGCTTGGCCGAACAGGGTCGCTACACCTTC.

Comment on this clonotype: This may be a read error, as it is one base from a much larger clone. The V and J genes are TRBV28 and TRBJ1-5; D is possibly TRBD1 (6 bases). Per the germline V gene, CDR1 is MDHEN and CDR2 is SYDVKM. The CDR3 length is 12 residues. The CDR3 DNA reads as TGTGCGACTGGACAGCGCAATCAGCCCCAGCATTTT. Its translation is CATGQRNQPQHF.

The genes are TRBV6-5 and TRBJ2-2; the D gene is possibly TRBD2 (5 bases). In germline, CDR1 is MNHEY, CDR2 SVGAGI. CDR3 length equals 15 residues. Trimming shortened V by 3 bases and J by 3 bases, and 11 bases separated the two germline ends. The CDR3 loop reads CASSYWAEDTGELFF. The CDR3 nucleotides read TGTGCCAGCAGTTATTGGGCGGAGGACACCGGGGAGCTGTTTTTT.

This clonotype is a singleton in its sample. V is TRBV7-6 and J is TRBJ1-6; TRBD1 is a possible D gene (5 bases). The ends were cut back, 3 bases at V and 10 bases at J, with 13 bases in the middle. This CDR3 comprises 14 residues. CDR1 is SGHVS, CDR2 FNYEAQ, per germline. CDR3: CASSLLGVRSPLHF. The CDR3 DNA reads TGTGCCAGCAGCTTGCTGGGGGTAAGGTCACCCCTCCACTTT.

This clonotype was seen many times. The V and J genes are TRBV20-1 and TRBJ2-7; TRBD1 aligns across 8 bases. CDR1 DFQATT and CDR2 SNEGSKA come from the germline V gene (reference sequence). The CDR3 runs to 14 residues. V dropped 5 bases and J dropped 2; count of bases not matched to a gene: 8. The CDR3, as DNA: TGCAGTGCTGGAAGGACAGGGCTACCCTACGAGCAGTACTTC. Protein product: CSAGRTGLPYEQYF.

This clonotype was seen at least ten times. The chain links TRBV7-9 to TRBJ2-5, with 8 bases matching TRBD2. Per germline, CDR1 SEHNR and CDR2 FQNEAQ (reference sequence). The CDR3 has 16 amino acids. The trim removed 10 bases at V and 3 bases at J, leaving 16 bases unmatched. CDR3 in DNA: TGTGCCACAGCGAGGCGGGCGGGAGGACTAGAAGAGACCCAGTACTTC. It translates to CATARRAGGLEETQYF.

This clonotype was seen ten or more times. The chain employs TRBV5-1 and TRBJ2-2; D is tentatively TRBD1 or TRBD2 (5 bases each). The CDR3 length is 13 residues. The V end lost 6 bases, the J end lost 4 bases, and 10 bases lay between the germline ends. Per germline, CDR1 SGHRS and CDR2 YFSETQ. CDR3 sequence (DNA): TGCGCCAGCACATCAGGGAGCACCGGGGAGCTGTTTTTT. This gives the protein CASTSGSTGELFF.

The CDR3 here is CASRLDKGKANYGYTF. The CDR3 DNA sequence: TGTGCCAGCAGGTTGGACAAGGGCAAAGCTAACTATGGCTACACCTTC. The chain joins TRBV13 to TRBJ1-2; tentative D call: TRBD1 (5 bases). CDR3 size: 16 residues. Trimming shortened V by 6 bases and J by 0 bases, and 17 bases separated the two germline ends. Germline V gives CDR1 PRHDT, CDR2 FYEKMQ (reference sequence).